The source of this T cell receptor beta chain is a study of blood T cells in healthy people across ages. Background on the study: T cells yielded about one barcoded beta molecule per two cells through template switching.

The CDR3 covers 16 residues. Germline CDR1 SGHTA, CDR2 FQGNSA. Together with a sample-barcoded 5' primer, a J-beta primer mix was included in a second PCR lasting about 7 to 12 cycles. TCRdb re-derived calls from the 5' RACE reads in MiXCR, one entry per CDR3 protein. The sample contains 450,000 to 700,000 distinct CDR3 sequences, approximately 30% of which appear only once. General study points: The recorded TCR beta diversity per million T cells decreased in a roughly linear manner with age.

In the case of this clonotype: Antigen: not known. One junction end disagrees with the germline gene, perhaps due to a read error.

The people who gave samples were healthy Caucasians from Russia, aged roughly 6 to 100. The sequencing input was blood. This clonotype was sampled from a woman between 65 and 79 years old in good health. The rearrangement joins TRBV7-2 to TRBJ2-7; unclear D gene. CDR3 DNA: TGTGTCAGCAGCTCCTACTTCGGAATGAGGCTCCACGAGCAGTACTTC. Protein: CVSSSYFGMRLHEQYF.